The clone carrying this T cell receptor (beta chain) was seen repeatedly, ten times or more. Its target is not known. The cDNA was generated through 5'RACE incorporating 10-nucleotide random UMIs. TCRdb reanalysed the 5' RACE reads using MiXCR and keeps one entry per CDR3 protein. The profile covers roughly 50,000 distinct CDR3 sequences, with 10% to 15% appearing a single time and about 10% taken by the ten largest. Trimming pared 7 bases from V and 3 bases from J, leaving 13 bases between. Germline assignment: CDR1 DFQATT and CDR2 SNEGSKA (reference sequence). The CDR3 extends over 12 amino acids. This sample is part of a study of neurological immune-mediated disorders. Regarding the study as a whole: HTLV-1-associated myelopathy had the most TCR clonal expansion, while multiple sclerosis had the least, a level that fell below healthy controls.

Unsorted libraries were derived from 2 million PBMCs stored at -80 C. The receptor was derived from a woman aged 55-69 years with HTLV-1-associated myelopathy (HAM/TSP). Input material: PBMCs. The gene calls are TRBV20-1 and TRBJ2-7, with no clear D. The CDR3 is CSVKGGFYEQYF. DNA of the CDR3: TGCAGTGTTAAGGGCGGCTTCTACGAGCAGTACTTC.